The next 22 T cell receptor beta chains were all read from a single sample in a study of technical replicates of blood from a few donors. TCRdb keeps only in-frame clones here, not all; method: immunoSEQ multiplex PCR. The table records 55,000 to 80,000 clones, 92% of them present only once. The source material was T cells isolated from PBMCs. The receptor set was obtained from a human donor in good health.

This sequence joins TRBV11-3 and TRBJ2-3; TRBD2 is a possible D gene (5 bases). The germline V and J ends were trimmed by 6 bases and 1 base, with 11 bases remaining between them. The CDR3 loop spans 14 amino acids. Germline V gene lookup returns CDR1 SGHNT and CDR2 YENEEA. The CDR3 region has the DNA TGTGCCAGCAGTCGCCCGCGGGGCACAGATACGCAGTATTTT. Translated: CASSRPRGTDTQYF. Drawing the rest from reference TRBV11-3 and TRBJ2-3, the complete variable domain is EAGVVQSPRYKIIEKKQPVAFWCNPISGHNTLYWYLQNLGQGPELLIRYENEEAVDDSQLPKDRFSAERLKGVDSTLKIQPAELGDSAVYLCASSRPRGTDTQYFGPGTRLTVL.

The count of this clone is one. The CDR3 loop reads CASSVLTGELFF. The DNA for the CDR3 is TGTGCCAGCAGTGTTCTAACCGGGGAGCTGTTTTTT. The V call is TRBV25-1, the J call TRBJ2-2; no firm D call. Trimming shortened V by 4 bases and J by 5 bases, and 5 bases separated the two germline ends. Germline CDR1 and CDR2: MGHDK and SYGVNS. This CDR3 spans 12 amino acids.

This clone was detected only once. The V and J genes are TRBV25-1 and TRBJ1-2, with a possible D match to TRBD1 (5 bases). V dropped 5 bases and J dropped 4 bases, with 14 bases sitting between them. The CDR3 loop spans 14 amino acids. Germline V gives CDR1 MGHDK, CDR2 SYGVNS. The CDR3 sequence: CASSKTRQLYGYTF. As DNA, the CDR3 is TGTGCCAGCAGTAAAACCAGACAGCTCTATGGCTACACCTTC.

V is TRBV7-3 and J is TRBJ2-7; 8 bases line up with TRBD1. Per the germline V gene, CDR1 is SGHTA and CDR2 is FQGTGA. CDR3 size: 15 residues. V lost 5 bases, J lost 4 bases, and 10 bases stayed unmatched. CDR3 protein: CASSPGQGWGYEQYF. The CDR3 coding sequence is TGTGCCAGCAGCCCCGGACAGGGTTGGGGGTACGAGCAGTACTTC.

The V call is TRBV6-6, the J call TRBJ2-2, with D tentatively TRBD1 (6 bases). The CDR3 runs 15 residues. V was shortened by 10 bases and J by 1 base, with 16 bases between the two germline ends. Germline lookup yields CDR1 MNHNY and CDR2 SVGAGI (reference sequence). The CDR3 protein is CATHPRDKNTGELFF. The CDR3 DNA reads as TGTGCCACACACCCCCGGGACAAGAACACCGGGGAGCTGTTTTTT.

This clone was counted a few times. The rearrangement joins TRBV9 to TRBJ1-2; D may be TRBD1 (6 bases). The germline CDR1 and CDR2 sequences are SGDLS and YYNGEE. This CDR3 region has 12 residues. The germline V and J ends were trimmed by 4 bases and 8 bases, with 12 bases remaining between them. For the CDR3, the DNA is TGTGCCAGCAGCCCACGAGGGGGAGGCTACACCTTC. Amino acids: CASSPRGGGYTF.

V and J are TRBV5-1 and TRBJ2-1; D is uncertain. The CDR3 runs 15 residues. Trimming removed 0 bases at V and 8 bases at J, with 15 bases between. Germline loops: CDR1 SGHRS, CDR2 YFSETQ. The chain's CDR3 is CASSLDRSLTDEQFF. The CDR3 DNA reads as TGCGCCAGCAGCTTGGACCGGAGTTTAACCGATGAGCAGTTCTTC.

The rearrangement links TRBV10-1 to TRBJ2-7; 9 bases fit TRBD2. Germline CDR1 WNHNN, CDR2 SYGVQD (reference sequence). CDR3 length: 16 residues. The junction had 6 bases not matched to a gene; V was cut back by 0 bases and J by 3 bases. Written as DNA, the CDR3 is TGCGCCAGCAGTGAGTCCGCGACTAGCGGAATCTACGAGCAGTACTTC. It specifies CASSESATSGIYEQYF.

This chain connects TRBV30 to TRBJ2-5; 10 positions match TRBD2. The length of the CDR3 is 14 residues. The ends lost 3 bases at V and 5 bases at J; junction bases unmatched: 6. CDR1 is GTSNPN and CDR2 is SVGIG in the germline V gene (reference sequence). The CDR3 reads CAWSASGRGETQYF. CDR3 in DNA: TGTGCCTGGAGCGCGAGCGGGAGGGGGGAGACCCAGTACTTC.

The chain links TRBV5-4 to TRBJ1-3, with a tentative D call TRBD1 (5 bases). Germline V CDR1 and CDR2: SGHNT, YYREEE (reference sequence). The CDR3 length is 14 residues. The V gene lost 3 bases and the J gene lost 0 bases, with 7 bases spanning the gap. CDR3 sequence reads: CASSYGHSGNTIYF. Written as DNA, the CDR3 is TGTGCCAGCAGCTACGGACACTCTGGAAACACCATATATTTT.

V is TRBV7-9 and J is TRBJ1-5; 8 bases map to TRBD1. The V segment lost 0 bases and the J segment 5 bases; nucleotides outside the gene matches: 6. Germline values: CDR1 SEHNR, CDR2 FQNEAQ (reference sequence). The CDR3 contains 16 residues. DNA for the CDR3: TGTGCCAGCAGCTTAGCAAATCGGACAGGGCATCAGCCCCAGCATTTT. This gives the protein CASSLANRTGHQPQHF. Full variable domain (rest looked up from reference TRBV7-9 and TRBJ1-5): DTGVSQNPRHKITKRGQNVTFRCDPISEHNRLYWYRQTLGQGPEFLTYFQNEAQLEKSRLLSDRFSAERPKGSFSTLEIQRTEQGDSAMYLCASSLANRTGHQPQHFGDGTRLSIL.

DNA for the CDR3: TGTGCCAGCGCGAGCGGGATGTACATCGATACGCAGTATTTT. This codes for CASASGMYIDTQYF. The chain employs TRBV6-6 and TRBJ2-3; 7 bases align to TRBD2. Germline assignment: CDR1 MNHNY and CDR2 SVGAGI (reference sequence). CDR3 size: 14 residues. The V and J ends lost 8 bases and 6 bases, in that order; junction bases with no gene match: 11.

The chain links TRBV13 to TRBJ2-1; maybe TRBD2 (6 bases). This CDR3 has 18 amino acids. Germline CDR1 PRHDT, CDR2 FYEKMQ (reference sequence). Deletions cut 4 bases from V and 5 bases from J, with 24 bases between. The CDR3 sequence is CASSYPVGWGLQNNEQFF. In nucleotides, the CDR3 is TGTGCCAGCAGCTACCCGGTGGGGTGGGGACTCCAGAACAATGAGCAGTTCTTC.

V gene TRBV27 combines with J gene TRBJ2-1, with 9 nucleotides matching TRBD1. The CDR3 extends over 15 amino acids. Germline trimming cut 5 bases from V and 8 bases from J; bases unmatched to any gene: 10. Germline CDR1 is MNHEY and CDR2 is SMNVEV (reference sequence). The CDR3 region has the DNA TGTGCCAGCAGTATACCCGGGACAGGGTGGGATGAGCAGTTCTTC. This translates into CASSIPGTGWDEQFF.

The rearrangement joins TRBV4-2 to TRBJ2-1, with D possibly TRBD2 on 6 matching bases. Germline CDR1 reads LGHNA; CDR2 reads YNFKEQ. V gave up 1 base and J gave up 0 bases, with 13 bases separating them. This CDR3 has 17 amino acids. Here the CDR3 reads CASSQVSGDSSYNEQFF. In nucleotides, the CDR3 is TGTGCCAGCAGCCAAGTTAGCGGTGACAGCTCCTACAATGAGCAGTTCTTC.

The chain employs TRBV6-5 and TRBJ2-1; D gene uncertain. V gave up 0 bases and J gave up 7 bases, with 7 bases separating them. The CDR3 has 13 amino acids. CDR1 is MNHEY and CDR2 is SVGAGI in the germline V gene. In DNA, the CDR3 is TGTGCCAGCAGTTACTCGAGGCAGAATGAGCAGTTCTTC. Its protein product is CASSYSRQNEQFF.

V usage is TRBV6-5 and J usage is TRBJ1-1; unclear D gene. From germline, CDR1 is MNHEY and CDR2 SVGAGI. The CDR3 sequence is 11 residues long. Trimming took off 3 bases at V and 8 bases at J, with 7 bases between the two ends. CDR3 coding DNA: TGTGCCAGCAGTTATAACCAGGAAGCTTTCTTT. Protein product: CASSYNQEAFF.

This clone came up once. This chain connects TRBV9 to TRBJ2-1; 7 bases align to TRBD2. This CDR3 contains 16 residues. J lost 2 bases, V lost 0 bases, and 5 bases had no gene match. Germline assignment: CDR1 SGDLS and CDR2 YYNGEE. The CDR3 DNA reads TGTGCCAGCAGCGTAGTGGGAGGGGCGCCCTACAATGAGCAGTTCTTC. Encoded protein: CASSVVGGAPYNEQFF.

J is TRBJ1-1 and V is TRBV2; TRBD1 is a possible D gene (5 bases). CDR3 length equals 14 residues. Germline V lookup: CDR1 SNHLY, CDR2 FYNNEI. V dropped 3 bases and J dropped 1 base, with 9 bases sitting between them. CDR3 residues: CASSDNRQNTEAFF. The CDR3 nucleotides are TGTGCCAGCAGTGATAACAGGCAGAACACTGAAGCTTTCTTT.

This chain uses TRBV27 with TRBJ1-2; 7 bases fit TRBD1. After removal of 6 bases from V and 0 bases from J, the junction contained 7 bases not matched to a gene. The CDR3 covers 15 residues. In germline, CDR1 is MNHEY, CDR2 SMNVEV (reference sequence). CDR3 in DNA: TGTGCCAGCAGCCATGACAGGGCGGCTAACTATGGCTACACCTTC. Encoded protein: CASSHDRAANYGYTF.

The chain links TRBV11-2 to TRBJ2-1; D perhaps matches TRBD1 (6 bases). There are 13 residues in the CDR3. V was trimmed by 3 bases and J by 7 bases, leaving 10 bases between them. From germline, CDR1 is SGHAT and CDR2 FQNNGV. CDR3 DNA: TGTGCCAGCAGCTTTAACAGGGAAAATGAGCAGTTCTTC. This gives the protein CASSFNRENEQFF.

This clone came up once. The chain recombines TRBV4-2 with TRBJ1-2, with 7 bases aligning to TRBD1. The germline V gene encodes CDR1 LGHNA and CDR2 YNFKEQ. The J segment lost 0 bases and the V segment lost 3 bases, leaving 7 bases of the junction unmatched. CDR3 size: 16 residues. The CDR3 is CASSQVTGQANYGYTF. In nucleotides, the CDR3 is TGTGCCAGCAGCCAGGTGACAGGGCAAGCTAACTATGGCTACACCTTC.